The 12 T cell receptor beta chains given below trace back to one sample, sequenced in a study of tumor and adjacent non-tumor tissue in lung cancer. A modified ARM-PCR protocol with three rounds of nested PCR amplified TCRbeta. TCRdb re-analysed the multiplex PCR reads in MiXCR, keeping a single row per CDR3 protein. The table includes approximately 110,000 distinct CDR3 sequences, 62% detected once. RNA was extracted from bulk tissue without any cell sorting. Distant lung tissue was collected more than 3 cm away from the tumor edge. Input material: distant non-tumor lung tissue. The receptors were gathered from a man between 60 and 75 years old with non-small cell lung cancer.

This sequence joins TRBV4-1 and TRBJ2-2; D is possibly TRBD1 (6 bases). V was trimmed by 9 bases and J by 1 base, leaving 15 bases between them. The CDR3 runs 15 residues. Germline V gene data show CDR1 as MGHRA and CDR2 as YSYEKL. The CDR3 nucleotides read TGCGCCAGTAACCAAGAGACAGGGAACACCGGGGAGCTGTTTTTT. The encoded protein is CASNQETGNTGELFF.

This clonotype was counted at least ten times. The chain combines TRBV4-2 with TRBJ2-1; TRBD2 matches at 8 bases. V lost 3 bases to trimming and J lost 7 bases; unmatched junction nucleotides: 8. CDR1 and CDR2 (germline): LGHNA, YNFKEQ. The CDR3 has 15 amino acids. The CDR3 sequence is CASSHPGGGRNEQFF. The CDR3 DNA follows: TGTGCCAGCAGCCATCCCGGGGGCGGGAGGAATGAGCAGTTCTTC.

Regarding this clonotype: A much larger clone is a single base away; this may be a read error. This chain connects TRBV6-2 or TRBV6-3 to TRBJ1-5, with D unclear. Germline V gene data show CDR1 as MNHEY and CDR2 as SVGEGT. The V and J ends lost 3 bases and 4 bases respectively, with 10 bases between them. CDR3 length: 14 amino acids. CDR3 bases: TGTGCCAGCAGTTATGGTGGAGGGAATCAGCCCCAGCATTTT. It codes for CASSYGGGNQPQHF.

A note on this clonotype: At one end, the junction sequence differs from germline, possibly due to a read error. This chain's CDR3 is CVSSPEEFTGKLFF. Here the CDR3 DNA reads TGTGTCAGCAGCCCCGAGGAGTTCACCGGGAAGCTGTTTTTT. The chain couples TRBV11-3 to TRBJ2-2; D may be TRBD2 (5 bases). The germline CDR1 and CDR2 sequences are SGHNT and YENEEA. The CDR3 totals 14 residues.

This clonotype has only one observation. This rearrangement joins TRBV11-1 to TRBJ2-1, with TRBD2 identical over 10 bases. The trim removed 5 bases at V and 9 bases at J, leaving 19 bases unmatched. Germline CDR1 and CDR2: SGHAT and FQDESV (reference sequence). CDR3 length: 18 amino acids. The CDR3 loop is CASSKHWTSGPIFTEQFF. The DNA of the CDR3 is TGTGCCAGCAGCAAGCATTGGACTAGCGGACCGATCTTTACTGAGCAGTTCTTC.

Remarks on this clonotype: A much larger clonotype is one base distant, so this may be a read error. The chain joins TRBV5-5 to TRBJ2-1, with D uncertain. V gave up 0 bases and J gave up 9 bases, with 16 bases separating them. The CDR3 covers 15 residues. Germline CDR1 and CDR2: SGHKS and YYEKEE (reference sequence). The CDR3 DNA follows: TGTGCCAGCAGCTTGGGAGGCGTGGGGTACTCTGAGCAGTTCTTC. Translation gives CASSLGGVGYSEQFF.

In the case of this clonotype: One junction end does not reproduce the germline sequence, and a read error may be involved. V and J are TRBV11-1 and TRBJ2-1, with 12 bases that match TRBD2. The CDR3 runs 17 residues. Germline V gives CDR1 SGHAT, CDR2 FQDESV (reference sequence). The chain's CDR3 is CVSNSGLAGPSYNEQFF. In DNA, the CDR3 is TGTGTCAGCAACTCTGGACTAGCGGGGCCTTCCTACAATGAGCAGTTCTTC.

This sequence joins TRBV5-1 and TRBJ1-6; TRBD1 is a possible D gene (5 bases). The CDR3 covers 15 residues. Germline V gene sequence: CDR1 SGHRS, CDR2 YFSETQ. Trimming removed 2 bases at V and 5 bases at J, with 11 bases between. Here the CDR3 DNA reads TGCGCCAGCAGCTTAAGCACAGGCGATAATTCACCCCTCCACTTT. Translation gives CASSLSTGDNSPLHF.

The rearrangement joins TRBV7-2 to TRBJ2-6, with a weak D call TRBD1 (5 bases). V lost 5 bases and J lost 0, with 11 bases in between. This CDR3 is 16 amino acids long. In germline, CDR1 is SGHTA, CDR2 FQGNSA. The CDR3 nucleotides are TGTGCCAGCAGCATACAAACAGGCTCTGGGGCCAACGTCCTGACTTTC. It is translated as CASSIQTGSGANVLTF. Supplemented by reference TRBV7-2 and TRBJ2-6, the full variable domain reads GAGVSQSPSNKVTEKGKDVELRCDPISGHTALYWYRQSLGQGLEFLIYFQGNSAPDKSGLPSDRFSAERTGGSVSTLTIQRTQQEDSAVYLCASSIQTGSGANVLTFGAGSRLTVL.

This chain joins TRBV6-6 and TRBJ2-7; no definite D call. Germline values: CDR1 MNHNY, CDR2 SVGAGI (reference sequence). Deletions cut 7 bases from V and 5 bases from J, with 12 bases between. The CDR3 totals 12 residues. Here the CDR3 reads CASTDKFDEQYF. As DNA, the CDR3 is TGTGCCAGCACAGACAAGTTCGACGAGCAGTACTTC.

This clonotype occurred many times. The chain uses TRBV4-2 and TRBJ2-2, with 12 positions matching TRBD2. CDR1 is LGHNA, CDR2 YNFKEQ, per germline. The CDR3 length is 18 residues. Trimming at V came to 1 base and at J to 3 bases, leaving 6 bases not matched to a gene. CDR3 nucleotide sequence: TGTGCCAGCAGCCAAGGACTAGCGGGAGTAAGTGACACCGGGGAGCTGTTTTTT. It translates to CASSQGLAGVSDTGELFF.

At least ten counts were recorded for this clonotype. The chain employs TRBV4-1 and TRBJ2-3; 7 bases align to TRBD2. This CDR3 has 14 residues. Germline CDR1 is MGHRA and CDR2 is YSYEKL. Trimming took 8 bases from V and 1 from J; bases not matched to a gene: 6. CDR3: CASAERGRTDTQYF. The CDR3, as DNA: TGCGCCAGCGCGGAGCGGGGCCGCACAGATACGCAGTATTTT.